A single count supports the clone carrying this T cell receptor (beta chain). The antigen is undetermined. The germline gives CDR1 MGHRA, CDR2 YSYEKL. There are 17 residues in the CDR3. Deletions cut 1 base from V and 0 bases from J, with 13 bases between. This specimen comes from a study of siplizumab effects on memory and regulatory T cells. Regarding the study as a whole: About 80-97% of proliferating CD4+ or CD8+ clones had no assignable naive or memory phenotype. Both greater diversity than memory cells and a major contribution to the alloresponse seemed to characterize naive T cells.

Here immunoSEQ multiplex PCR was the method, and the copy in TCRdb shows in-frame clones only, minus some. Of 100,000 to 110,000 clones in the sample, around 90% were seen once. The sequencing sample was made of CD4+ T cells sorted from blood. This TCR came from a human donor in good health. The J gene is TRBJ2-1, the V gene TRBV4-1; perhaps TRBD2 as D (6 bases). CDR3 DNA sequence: TGCGCCAGCAGCCAAGGGAGGGCGGGATCCTCCTACAATGAGCAGTTCTTC. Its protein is CASSQGRAGSSYNEQFF.